These 18 T cell receptor beta chains came from one sample sequenced in a study of shared clonotypes between healthy human individuals. Data came from immunoSEQ multiplex PCR; TCRdb stores just in-frame clones and leaves some out. The sample comprises roughly 2,500,000 clones, more than 85% of which are singletons, and around 0.4% rests with the top ten. Sample: naive CD4+ T cells from PBMCs. Sample subset: CD45RA+ positively selected. Source of these receptors: a man between 18 and 35 years old in good health. Some clones in this sample may be carry-over from other donors' samples.

The V call is TRBV7-2, the J call TRBJ2-5, with a tentative D call TRBD2 (6 bases). V shed 5 bases and J shed 5 bases, with 18 bases lying between them. Germline CDR1 reads SGHTA; CDR2 reads FQGNSA. The CDR3 has 15 residues. CDR3 residues: CASSLMAGSVETQYF. The CDR3 DNA follows: TGTGCCAGCAGCCTCATGGCCGGGAGCGTCGAGACCCAGTACTTC.

The chain uses TRBV4-2 and TRBJ2-4; perhaps TRBD2 as D (6 bases). Trimming took off 0 bases at V and 6 bases at J, with 18 bases between the two ends. This CDR3 is built from 17 residues. Germline loops: CDR1 LGHNA, CDR2 YNFKEQ. This CDR3 reads CASSQEWKAMGGNIQYF. In DNA, the CDR3 is TGTGCCAGCAGCCAAGAGTGGAAGGCCATGGGGGGAAACATTCAGTACTTC.

V and J are TRBV11-2 and TRBJ2-1; no firm D call. CDR1 and CDR2 (germline): SGHAT, FQNNGV. The V end lost 4 bases, the J end lost 10 bases, and 17 bases lay between the germline ends. CDR3 length equals 14 residues. This chain's CDR3 is CASSSNSGFGEQFF. The CDR3 DNA follows: TGTGCCAGCAGCTCAAATTCTGGGTTCGGGGAGCAGTTCTTC.

The chain couples TRBV6-5 to TRBJ1-4; D not resolved. This CDR3 comprises 15 residues. The germline V gene encodes CDR1 MNHEY and CDR2 SVGAGI. The V and J ends lost 2 bases and 0 bases respectively, with 7 bases between them. The CDR3 region is CASSYKLATNEKLFF. CDR3 in DNA: TGTGCCAGCAGTTACAAGTTGGCAACTAATGAAAAACTGTTTTTT.

This chain links TRBV15 with TRBJ2-2, with TRBD2 matching over 7 bases. The CDR3 sequence is 15 residues long. Germline V CDR1 and CDR2: LNHNV, YYDKDF (reference sequence). The J segment lost 7 bases and the V segment lost 3 bases, leaving 8 bases of the junction unmatched. In DNA, the CDR3 is TGTGCCACCAGCAGGGGGGGACTATTCCACGGGGAGCTGTTTTTT. This gives the protein CATSRGGLFHGELFF.

A remark on this clone: Distinct nucleotide sequences in the sample also encode this CDR3. V usage is TRBV5-1 and J usage is TRBJ2-1, with 7 bases that match TRBD2. Per germline, CDR1 SGHRS and CDR2 YFSETQ. The V segment lost 3 bases and the J segment 9 bases; nucleotides outside the gene matches: 3. The CDR3 is 12 amino acids. CDR3 coding DNA: TGCGCCAGCAGCTCGCCGGGGGGTGAGCAGTTCTTC. This encodes CASSSPGGEQFF.

About this clone itself: Other DNA sequences in this specimen translate into the identical CDR3. The rearrangement links TRBV6-1 to TRBJ2-7; no definite D call. Trimming took 2 bases from V and 4 from J, leaving 6 bases between them. Germline lookup yields CDR1 MNHNS and CDR2 SASEGT. This CDR3 has 12 residues. CDR3 in DNA: TGTGCCAGCAGTGAATTGGGTTACGAGCAGTACTTC. Residues: CASSELGYEQYF.

The CDR3 sequence: CASSLRAPGDSPSYEQYF. In nucleotides, the CDR3 is TGTGCCAGCAGCTTACGAGCCCCGGGGGACAGCCCTTCCTACGAGCAGTACTTC. This chain connects TRBV7-3 to TRBJ2-7, with D possibly being TRBD1 (7 bases). V was cut by 2 bases and J by 1 base, with 21 bases left in between. This CDR3 is built from 18 residues. The germline gives CDR1 SGHTA, CDR2 FQGTGA.

This clone was observed a handful of times. The chain combines TRBV18 with TRBJ1-2, with D tentatively TRBD1 (5 bases). The CDR3 loop spans 16 amino acids. Trimming removed 4 bases at V and 2 bases at J, with 17 bases between. CDR1 and CDR2 from the germline V gene are KGHSH and LQKENI. The CDR3 bases are TGTGCCAGCTCACTTCTAAACAGGCCGGGCAACTATGGCTACACCTTC. Its translation is CASSLLNRPGNYGYTF.

About this clone itself: Other DNA variants within this sample encode the same CDR3. The J gene is TRBJ1-5, the V gene TRBV28; D call uncertain. The germline CDR1 and CDR2 sequences are MDHEN and SYDVKM. CDR3 size: 12 residues. V gave up 6 bases and J gave up 1 base, with 4 bases separating them. The CDR3 DNA reads as TGTGCCAGCAGAGTGAGCAATCAGCCCCAGCATTTT. This encodes CASRVSNQPQHF. Using reference TRBV28 and TRBJ1-5 for the parts outside the CDR3, the full variable domain is DVKVTQSSRYLVKRTGEKVFLECVQDMDHENMFWYRQDPGLGLRLIYFSYDVKMKEKGDIPEGYSVSREKKERFSLILESASTNQTSMYLCASRVSNQPQHFGDGTRLSIL.

Here the CDR3 reads CASSAPGGYHYEQYF. CDR3 nucleotides: TGTGCCAGCAGTGCTCCCGGGGGATACCACTACGAGCAGTACTTC. The chain has TRBV28 and TRBJ2-7, with D possibly matching TRBD2 (6 bases). Trimming shortened V by 5 bases and J by 3 bases, and 17 bases separated the two germline ends. The CDR3 covers 15 residues. CDR1 and CDR2 (germline): MDHEN, SYDVKM.

V is TRBV6-1 and J is TRBJ2-3; 7 bases are a match to TRBD2. CDR1 and CDR2 (germline): MNHNS, SASEGT. The V and J ends lost 3 bases and 4 bases, in that order; junction bases with no gene match: 1. There are 13 residues in the CDR3. The CDR3 coding sequence is TGTGCCAGCAGTGAGCGGGAGCCAGATACGCAGTATTTT. Its translation: CASSEREPDTQYF.

The DNA for the CDR3 is TGTGCCAGCAGTGAGGGGTGGAGGGAGACTGAAGCTTTCTTT. The encoded protein is CASSEGWRETEAFF. The chain links TRBV25-1 to TRBJ1-1, with D hard to call. The germline V and J ends were trimmed by 3 bases and 5 bases, with 13 bases remaining between them. CDR1 and CDR2 from the germline V gene are MGHDK and SYGVNS. The CDR3 totals 14 residues. The entire variable domain, with the rest obtained from reference TRBV25-1 and TRBJ1-1, is as follows: EADIYQTPRYLVIGTGKKITLECSQTMGHDKMYWYQQDPGMELHLIHYSYGVNSTEKGDLSSESTVSRIRTEHFPLTLESARPSHTSQYLCASSEGWRETEAFFGQGTRLTVV.

CDR3 sequence (DNA): TGTGCCAGCAGCGTAGAAACGGGGCTCTCTGGAAACACCATATATTTT. Amino acid sequence: CASSVETGLSGNTIYF. This chain connects TRBV9 to TRBJ1-3, with D maybe TRBD1 (5 bases). The germline CDR1 and CDR2 sequences are SGDLS and YYNGEE. There are 16 residues in the CDR3. V gave up 0 bases and J gave up 0 bases, with 10 bases separating them. Full variable domain (rest looked up from reference TRBV9 and TRBJ1-3): DSGVTQTPKHLITATGQRVTLRCSPRSGDLSVYWYQQSLDQGLQFLIQYYNGEERAKGNILERFSAQQFPDLHSELNLSSLELGDSALYFCASSVETGLSGNTIYFGEGSWLTVV.

V gene TRBV19 combines with J gene TRBJ2-5; perhaps TRBD2 as D (5 bases). The CDR3 runs 13 residues. The germline V and J ends were trimmed by 6 bases and 5 bases, with 13 bases remaining between them. Germline V gives CDR1 LNHDA, CDR2 SQIVND (reference sequence). DNA of the CDR3: TGTGCCAGTAGCCGAGGGTCGGTGGAGACCCAGTACTTC. Its protein is CASSRGSVETQYF.

The CDR3 bases are TGCGCCAGCGTTAGGGACGGTCACCTGAACACTGAAGCTTTCTTT. Translated: CASVRDGHLNTEAFF. The chain combines TRBV5-1 with TRBJ1-1; possible D gene TRBD1, 5 bases. This CDR3 has 15 residues. From germline, CDR1 is SGHRS and CDR2 YFSETQ. V lost 7 bases and J lost 0, with 16 bases in between.

V usage is TRBV6-5 and J usage is TRBJ1-2; 12 nucleotides agree with TRBD1. The CDR3 has 14 amino acids. V lost 6 bases and J lost 7; bases outside the gene matches: 6. Germline lookup yields CDR1 MNHEY and CDR2 SVGAGI. This CDR3 is CASSPRDRGLGYTF. DNA of the CDR3: TGTGCCAGCAGCCCCCGGGACAGGGGGCTTGGCTACACCTTC.

The J gene is TRBJ1-1, the V gene TRBV18; 12 nucleotides match TRBD1. V was pared by 6 bases and J by 9 bases, with 8 bases of the junction left unmatched. This CDR3 comprises 14 residues. The germline V gene has CDR1 KGHSH and CDR2 LQKENI. CDR3 amino acids: CASSPGQGASQAFF. The CDR3 nucleotides read TGTGCCAGCTCGCCGGGACAGGGGGCTTCGCAAGCTTTCTTT.